These T cell receptor beta chains were read from a single sample in a study of blood T cell repertoires in COVID-19. TCRdb keeps only in-frame clones here, not all; method: immunoSEQ multiplex PCR. The table has approximately 90,000 clones, more than 60% seen once. Sequencing used peripheral blood. The receptors were sampled from a man in his sixties or seventies with acute or convalescent COVID-19. The CDR3 runs from the conserved cysteine through the conserved F or W. D genes are given only for firm matches. Only some rows state a clone size, as once, few, many or a class for expanded clones.

abundance: -; v_gene: TRBV15; j_gene: TRBJ1-1; d_gene: TRBD1; CDR3aa: CATSRLQDRGDAFF; CDR3nt: TGTGCCACCAGCAGACTCCAGGACAGGGGAGACGCTTTCTTT
abundance: -; v_gene: TRBV24-1; j_gene: TRBJ2-1; d_gene: TRBD1; CDR3aa: CAISDLGQGRPNEQFF; CDR3nt: TGTGCCATCAGTGATTTGGGACAGGGGAGGCCTAATGAGCAGTTCTTC
abundance: -; v_gene: TRBV4-1; j_gene: TRBJ2-2; d_gene: -; CDR3aa: CASSQDSTGITGELFF; CDR3nt: TGCGCCAGCAGCCAAGATAGTACAGGGATCACCGGGGAGCTGTTTTTT
abundance: medium-sized; v_gene: TRBV3-1/TRBV3-2; j_gene: TRBJ1-5; d_gene: -; CDR3aa: CASSETGNRPQHF; CDR3nt: TGTGCCAGCAGCGAAACGGGTAACCGGCCCCAGCATTTT
abundance: -; v_gene: TRBV6-5; j_gene: TRBJ2-3; d_gene: TRBD1; CDR3aa: CASKGAYTDTQYF; CDR3nt: TGTGCCAGCAAGGGGGCTTACACAGATACGCAGTATTTT
abundance: -; v_gene: TRBV19; j_gene: TRBJ2-7; d_gene: TRBD1; CDR3aa: CAHHRQGTYEQYF; CDR3nt: TGTGCCCACCACCGACAGGGGACCTACGAGCAGTACTTC
abundance: many; v_gene: TRBV7-9; j_gene: TRBJ1-2; d_gene: TRBD1; CDR3aa: CASSPTGDYGYTF; CDR3nt: TGTGCCAGCAGCCCGACAGGGGACTATGGCTACACCTTC
abundance: -; v_gene: TRBV2; j_gene: TRBJ1-2; d_gene: -; CDR3aa: CASSEEGSSYGYTF; CDR3nt: TGTGCCAGCAGTGAGGAGGGCTCGAGCTATGGCTACACCTTC
abundance: -; v_gene: TRBV19; j_gene: TRBJ2-6; d_gene: -; CDR3aa: CASSMRGSGANVLTF; CDR3nt: TGTGCCAGTAGTATGCGCGGATCTGGGGCCAACGTCCTGACTTTC
abundance: -; v_gene: TRBV6-1; j_gene: TRBJ2-2; d_gene: -; CDR3aa: CASSELGGAATGELFF; CDR3nt: TGTGCCAGCAGTGAACTAGGGGGGGCTGCGACCGGGGAGCTGTTTTTT
abundance: -; v_gene: TRBV10-1; j_gene: TRBJ2-2; d_gene: TRBD2; CDR3aa: CASSFGLAEFTGELFF; CDR3nt: TGCGCCAGCAGTTTCGGACTAGCGGAGTTCACCGGGGAGCTGTTTTTT
abundance: -; v_gene: TRBV10-3; j_gene: TRBJ2-3; d_gene: TRBD2; CDR3aa: CAISYRTSGGALDTQYF; CDR3nt: TGTGCCATCAGCTACCGGACTAGCGGGGGGGCCTTAGATACGCAGTATTTT
abundance: -; v_gene: TRBV7-9; j_gene: TRBJ1-2; d_gene: -; CDR3aa: CASSQGDYGYTF; CDR3nt: TGTGCCAGCAGCCAGGGCGACTATGGCTACACCTTC
abundance: once; v_gene: TRBV2; j_gene: TRBJ2-2; d_gene: -; CDR3aa: CASREGPRVGELFF; CDR3nt: TGTGCCAGCAGAGAGGGCCCTCGGGTCGGGGAGCTGTTTTTT
abundance: -; v_gene: TRBV12-3/TRBV12-4; j_gene: TRBJ2-1; d_gene: -; CDR3aa: CASSLGDEQFF; CDR3nt: TGTGCCAGCAGTCTCGGAGACGAGCAGTTCTTC